At least ten counts were recorded for the clone carrying this T cell receptor beta chain. The data belong to a study of T cell responses to AZD1222 COVID-19 vaccine. Profiled with immunoSEQ multiplex PCR; TCRdb holds only in-frame clones, not every one. The table records 150,000 to 200,000 clones, approximately 92% of them present only once. Sequenced here: peripheral blood, sampled on day 0 of AZD1222 vaccination. The TCR sequence derives from an adult in good health.

The CDR3 sequence is CASSFRGESNQPQHF. CDR3 coding DNA: TGTGCCAGCAGTTTCCGGGGCGAGAGCAATCAGCCCCAGCATTTT. The gene calls are TRBV6-5 and TRBJ1-5; D is perhaps TRBD1 (5 bases). Germline V gives CDR1 MNHEY, CDR2 SVGAGI. CDR3 size: 15 residues. V was clipped by 4 bases and J by 1 base, with 11 bases between them.